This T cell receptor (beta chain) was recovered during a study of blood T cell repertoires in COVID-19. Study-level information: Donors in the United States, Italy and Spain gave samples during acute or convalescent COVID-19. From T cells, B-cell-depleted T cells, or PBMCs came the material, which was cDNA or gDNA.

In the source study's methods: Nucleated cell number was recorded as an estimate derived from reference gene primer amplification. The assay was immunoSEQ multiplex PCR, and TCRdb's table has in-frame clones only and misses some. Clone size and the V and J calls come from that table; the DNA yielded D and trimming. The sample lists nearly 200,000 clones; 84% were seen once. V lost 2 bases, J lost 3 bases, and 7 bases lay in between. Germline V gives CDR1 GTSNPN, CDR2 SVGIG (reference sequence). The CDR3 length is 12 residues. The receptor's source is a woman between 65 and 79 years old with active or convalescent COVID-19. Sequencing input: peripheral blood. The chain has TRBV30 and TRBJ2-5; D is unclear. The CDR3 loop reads CAWSSVKETQYF. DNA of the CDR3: TGTGCCTGGAGTTCGGTTAAAGAGACCCAGTACTTC.